This T cell receptor (beta chain) is drawn from a study of blood T cell repertoires in COVID-19. Data came from immunoSEQ multiplex PCR; TCRdb stores just in-frame clones and leaves some out. The sample carries about 46,000 clones, more than 85% recorded once. Germline loops: CDR1 LNHDA, CDR2 SQIVND (reference sequence). The CDR3 extends over 13 amino acids. The ends were cut back, 10 bases at V and 8 bases at J, with 20 bases in the middle. This chain connects TRBV19 to TRBJ1-2; D remains unclear. The TCR was taken from a woman aged 45-60 years who had recovered from COVID-19. Input material: PBMCs or T cells enriched from blood (not recorded which). The chain's CDR3 is CATQKRVYEGYTF. The CDR3 nucleotides read TGTGCCACCCAAAAGAGGGTTTATGAGGGCTACACCTTC. The variable domain in full, completed from reference TRBV19 and TRBJ1-2, reads DGGITQSPKYLFRKEGQNVTLSCEQNLNHDAMYWYRQDPGQGLRLIYYSQIVNDFQKGDIAEGYSVSREKKESFPLTVTSAQKNPTAFYLCATQKRVYEGYTFGSGTRLTVV.